The 30 T cell receptor beta chains below come from one sample, sequenced in a study of T cells in Graves' hyperthyroidism and ophthalmopathy. Researchers amplified the TCR beta CDR3 regions from RNA transcripts. In the first-round RT-PCR of the TCR CDR3, the HTBI primer set was used. Each CDR3 protein is one row after TCRdb ran MiXCR on the multiplex PCR reads. This table has hundreds of thousands of distinct CDR3 sequences, roughly 16% appearing once. The sample consisted of blood. The receptors were gathered from a woman between 40 and 55 years old with Graves' ophthalmopathy.

The table lists this clonotype with a few counts. V is TRBV6-1 and J is TRBJ2-2; TRBD1 might be the D (5 bases). Germline CDR1 is MNHNS and CDR2 is SASEGT. This CDR3 is 16 amino acids long. Trimming removed 6 bases from V and 3 bases from J, with 17 bases in between. The CDR3 nucleotides are TGTGCCAGCAGGGACGACAGTACCGGAGACACCGGGGAGCTGTTTTTT. It encodes CASRDDSTGDTGELFF.

This chain joins TRBV5-1 and TRBJ2-7, with D unclear. The germline V and J ends were trimmed by 6 bases and 2 bases, with 15 bases remaining between them. The germline V gene encodes CDR1 SGHRS and CDR2 YFSETQ. The CDR3 totals 14 residues. The CDR3 DNA follows: TGCGCCAGCAACTCCGGCGTGTCCCCCTACGAGCAGTACTTC. Residues: CASNSGVSPYEQYF.

The J gene is TRBJ1-6, the V gene TRBV3-1, with D perhaps TRBD1 (5 bases). Per germline, CDR1 LGHDT and CDR2 YNNKEL (reference sequence). V shed 5 bases and J shed 7 bases, with 15 bases lying between them. There are 15 residues in the CDR3. The CDR3 spells CASSLGTYENSPLHF. The CDR3, as DNA: TGTGCCAGCAGCTTGGGGACCTATGAGAATTCACCCCTCCACTTT.

In this sample, this clonotype turned up many times. The chain recombines TRBV3-1 with TRBJ1-1; the D is unclear. Germline V gene lookup returns CDR1 LGHDT and CDR2 YNNKEL (reference sequence). This CDR3 has 13 amino acids. The V end was cut by 2 bases, the J end by 6 bases, with 10 bases between. In nucleotides, the CDR3 is TGTGCCAGCAGCCAAAGGCCCCGGGCTGAAGCTTTCTTT. Protein: CASSQRPRAEAFF. Complete variable domain (other parts from reference TRBV3-1 and TRBJ1-1): DTAVSQTPKYLVTQMGNDKSIKCEQNLGHDTMYWYKQDSKKFLKIMFSYNNKELIINETVPNRFSPKSPDKAHLNLHINSLELGDSAVYFCASSQRPRAEAFFGQGTRLTVV.

The chain links TRBV18 to TRBJ2-2; possibly TRBD2 for D (5 bases). Germline CDR1 and CDR2: KGHSH and LQKENI. The V gene lost 5 bases and the J gene lost 4 bases, with 8 bases spanning the gap. There are 13 residues in the CDR3. CDR3 in DNA: TGTGCCAGCTCAATCAGCGGCACCGGGGAGCTGTTTTTT. Amino acids: CASSISGTGELFF.

In DNA, the CDR3 is TGTGCCAGCAGTGTGGGGGATGGGAGTGAAGCTTTCTTT. Its protein product is CASSVGDGSEAFF. The V and J genes are TRBV2 and TRBJ1-1; TRBD1 is a possible D gene (5 bases). There are 13 residues in the CDR3. Germline V lookup: CDR1 SNHLY, CDR2 FYNNEI. Deletions cut 4 bases from V and 7 bases from J, with 13 bases between.

This clonotype was recorded a few times. The chain carries TRBV6-5 and TRBJ2-2; D unclear. Trimming took 1 base from V and 6 from J, leaving 9 bases between them. Germline loops: CDR1 MNHEY, CDR2 SVGAGI. The CDR3 is made up of 14 amino acids. CDR3 protein: CASSYYEVSGELFF. CDR3 bases: TGTGCCAGCAGTTACTATGAGGTCTCCGGGGAGCTGTTTTTT.

This clonotype has ten or more counts. This chain links TRBV11-1 with TRBJ2-7, with D possibly TRBD2 on 6 matching bases. V lost 2 bases and J lost 2, with 10 bases in between. The CDR3 runs to 14 residues. Germline lookup yields CDR1 SGHAT and CDR2 FQDESV (reference sequence). Here the CDR3 reads CASSLFTSTYEQYF. In nucleotides, the CDR3 is TGTGCCAGCAGCTTATTCACTAGCACCTACGAGCAGTACTTC. The complete variable domain, with remaining parts taken from reference TRBV11-1 and TRBJ2-7, reads EAEVAQSPRYKITEKSQAVAFWCDPISGHATLYWYRQILGQGPELLVQFQDESVVDDSQLPKDRFSAERLKGVDSTLKIQPAELGDSAMYLCASSLFTSTYEQYFGPGTRLTVT.

This clonotype came up many times. The chain carries TRBV7-8 and TRBJ2-7; no firm D call. The ends were cut back, 4 bases at V and 5 bases at J, with 6 bases in the middle. This CDR3 is 11 amino acids long. Germline CDR1 reads SGHVS; CDR2 reads FQNEAQ. The CDR3 DNA is TGTGCCAGCAGCTCCTTTAACGAGCAGTACTTC. This encodes CASSSFNEQYF.

This clonotype was recorded at least ten times. This chain connects TRBV3-1 to TRBJ2-5; 8 nucleotides align to TRBD2. Germline V CDR1 and CDR2: LGHDT, YNNKEL (reference sequence). The J segment lost 1 base and the V segment lost 0 bases, leaving 1 base of the junction unmatched. The CDR3 is 15 amino acids. The CDR3: CASSQDGLAQETQYF. The CDR3 region has the DNA TGTGCCAGCAGCCAAGATGGACTAGCCCAAGAGACCCAGTACTTC.

In this sample, this clonotype turned up many times. The chain joins TRBV11-2 to TRBJ2-3; 10 bases line up with TRBD2. Looked up from germline, CDR1 is SGHAT and CDR2 is FQNNGV. J gave up 5 bases and V 2 bases, and 4 bases lay outside the gene matches. The CDR3 consists of 15 residues. The CDR3 protein is CASSLLAGAGDTQYF. CDR3 coding DNA: TGTGCCAGCAGCTTACTAGCGGGAGCTGGAGATACGCAGTATTTT.

V is TRBV7-2 and J is TRBJ2-1, with D uncertain. Germline CDR1 SGHTA, CDR2 FQGNSA. This CDR3 has 16 residues. The V gene lost 1 base and the J gene lost 6 bases, with 16 bases spanning the gap. The CDR3 DNA follows: TGTGCCAGCAGCTTAGAACCCGCCCCCCCTTTCAATGAGCAGTTCTTC. Protein: CASSLEPAPPFNEQFF.

The chain is built from TRBV7-9 and TRBJ2-3, with D tentatively TRBD2 (7 bases). The CDR3 is made up of 14 amino acids. With 7 bases removed from V and 13 bases from J, the gap between germline ends came to 24 bases. Germline V CDR1 and CDR2: SEHNR, FQNEAQ (reference sequence). CDR3 sequence reads: CASTLFGGRAVEYF. The CDR3 coding sequence is TGTGCCAGCACCCTTTTCGGGGGGCGTGCTGTGGAGTATTTT.

CDR3 amino acids: CASSKTHSTGELFF. In DNA, the CDR3 is TGTGCCAGCAGCAAAACTCATAGCACCGGGGAGCTGTTTTTT. The rearrangement joins TRBV6-1 to TRBJ2-2; no reliable D call. The CDR3 covers 14 residues. CDR1 MNHNS and CDR2 SASEGT come from the germline V gene. V lost 6 bases and J 4 bases, leaving 12 bases between the germline ends.

The rearrangement links TRBV7-9 to TRBJ1-5; no firm D call. This CDR3 is 14 amino acids long. V dropped 3 bases and J dropped 3 bases, with 9 bases sitting between them. Germline CDR1 reads SEHNR; CDR2 reads FQNEAQ (reference sequence). The CDR3 here is CASSFLDANQPQHF. The CDR3 bases are TGTGCCAGCAGCTTTCTCGATGCCAATCAGCCCCAGCATTTT.

This clonotype came up many times. The rearrangement links TRBV5-1 to TRBJ1-4, with D maybe TRBD1 (5 bases). This CDR3 spans 14 amino acids. The germline gives CDR1 SGHRS, CDR2 YFSETQ. The V end was cut by 3 bases, the J end by 8 bases, with 14 bases between. The DNA for the CDR3 is TGCGCCAGCAGCTACTCAGGGATTAAGGAAAAACTGTTTTTT. Its protein product is CASSYSGIKEKLFF.

This clonotype occurred a few times. This sequence joins TRBV13 and TRBJ2-7, with D unclear. Germline-derived CDR1 and CDR2 are PRHDT and FYEKMQ (reference sequence). Trimming stripped 3 bases from V and 7 bases from J, with 10 bases between. This CDR3 has 12 amino acids. This chain's CDR3 is CASSFPSQEQYF. Written as DNA, the CDR3 is TGTGCCAGCAGCTTCCCTAGTCAGGAGCAGTACTTC.

This clonotype was detected only once. The chain employs TRBV14 and TRBJ1-5; D may be TRBD1 (6 bases). This CDR3 region has 16 residues. Germline V gene lookup returns CDR1 SGHDN and CDR2 FVKESK. V lost 11 bases and J 0 bases, leaving 20 bases between the germline ends. CDR3 in DNA: TGTGCCGAGAGGGGCAGGGGCCGATATAGCAATCAGCCCCAGCATTTT. This encodes CAERGRGRYSNQPQHF.

This clonotype was seen repeatedly, ten times or more. V is TRBV27 and J is TRBJ1-5; D is perhaps TRBD1 (5 bases). The germline gives CDR1 MNHEY, CDR2 SMNVEV (reference sequence). Trimming took off 6 bases at V and 6 bases at J, with 15 bases between the two ends. The length of the CDR3 is 14 residues. The CDR3 spells CASSLGGTGQPQHF. CDR3 sequence (DNA): TGTGCCAGCAGCCTCGGAGGGACGGGTCAGCCCCAGCATTTT.

The rearrangement joins TRBV7-6 to TRBJ2-5; D could derive from TRBD1 or TRBD2 (6 bases each). Germline V gene lookup returns CDR1 SGHVS and CDR2 FNYEAQ. V shed 8 bases and J shed 4 bases, with 20 bases lying between them. The CDR3 contains 15 residues. The CDR3, as DNA: TGTGCCAGCTCGACACCCGGGGGCCGCAGAGAGACCCAGTACTTC. It encodes CASSTPGGRRETQYF. The entire variable domain, with the rest obtained from reference TRBV7-6 and TRBJ2-5, is as follows: GAGVSQSPRYKVTKRGQDVALRCDPISGHVSLYWYRQALGQGPEFLTYFNYEAQQDKSGLPNDRFSAERPEGSISTLTIQRTEQRDSAMYRCASSTPGGRRETQYFGPGTRLLVL.

This clonotype was recorded many times. This chain links TRBV3-1 with TRBJ2-1; 11 bases fit TRBD2. With V trimmed by 4 bases and J by 7 bases, 6 bases remained unmatched. This CDR3 is 15 amino acids long. Looked up from germline, CDR1 is LGHDT and CDR2 is YNNKEL (reference sequence). The CDR3 nucleotides are TGTGCCAGCAGCCCGACTAGCGGGATGATGAATGAGCAGTTCTTC. This gives the protein CASSPTSGMMNEQFF.

This clonotype was seen at least ten times. The chain has TRBV6-5 and TRBJ1-1, with 7 bases that match TRBD1. This CDR3 is 17 amino acids long. CDR1 is MNHEY, CDR2 SVGAGI, per germline. V shed 2 bases, J shed 0 bases, and the junction held 9 bases outside the gene matches. In DNA, the CDR3 is TGTGCCAGCAGTTACCACAGGGACAGCGGAATGAACACTGAAGCTTTCTTT. Residues: CASSYHRDSGMNTEAFF.

This clonotype was seen ten or more times. This chain connects TRBV30 to TRBJ2-7, with 9 bases identical to TRBD2. Trimming took 0 bases from V and 2 from J; bases not matched to a gene: 11. The length of the CDR3 is 17 residues. CDR1 and CDR2 from the germline V gene are GTSNPN and SVGIG (reference sequence). This CDR3 is CAWSVRKAGGPPYEQYF. The CDR3 nucleotides are TGTGCCTGGAGTGTACGGAAAGCGGGAGGCCCTCCCTACGAGCAGTACTTC.

This clonotype has more than one count but fewer than ten. Its ends do not fully match the called genes, so a read error is possible. V gene TRBV18 combines with J gene TRBJ1-1, with a tentative D call TRBD1 (6 bases). Germline V CDR1 and CDR2: KGHSH, LQKENI. The CDR3 length is 13 residues. Written as DNA, the CDR3 is TGTGCCAGCTCACTCGACAGGAACACTGAAGCTTCCTTT. Translation gives CASSLDRNTEASF.

The chain employs TRBV9 and TRBJ1-3; D uncertain. CDR3 length: 16 residues. The V gene's germline CDR1 is SGDLS and CDR2 YYNGEE. Between the trimmed V and J ends, which lost 4 bases and 1 base, there was a span of 15 bases. CDR3 sequence (DNA): TGTGCCAGCAGCACCTGGGCAGATCAATCTGGAAACACCATATATTTT. It encodes CASSTWADQSGNTIYF.

This clonotype was counted many times. The chain uses TRBV2 and TRBJ1-2; D is undetermined. The CDR3 length is 15 residues. Germline CDR1 and CDR2: SNHLY and FYNNEI. V lost 1 base, J lost 0 bases, and 9 bases lay in between. The CDR3 reads CASSEDTSPNYGYTF. The CDR3 bases are TGTGCCAGCAGTGAAGATACGAGTCCTAACTATGGCTACACCTTC.

This clonotype was seen ten or more times. V is TRBV11-2 and J is TRBJ2-1; TRBD2 is a possible D gene (5 bases). Trimming stripped 0 bases from V and 7 bases from J, with 10 bases between. Germline V gives CDR1 SGHAT, CDR2 FQNNGV. This CDR3 is built from 14 residues. The CDR3 here is CASSLDEWRNEQFF. CDR3 bases: TGTGCCAGCAGCTTAGATGAGTGGAGGAATGAGCAGTTCTTC.

This chain links TRBV30 with TRBJ1-5, with no clear D. The CDR3 totals 15 residues. Per germline, CDR1 GTSNPN and CDR2 SVGIG (reference sequence). Trimming cost V 0 bases and J 3 bases, with 12 bases left between them. Here the CDR3 reads CAWSVHTVANQPQHF. CDR3 DNA: TGTGCCTGGAGTGTACATACAGTGGCCAATCAGCCCCAGCATTTT.

This clonotype was detected ten times or more. This chain joins TRBV7-2 and TRBJ2-7; possible D gene TRBD2, 5 bases. Germline V gene sequence: CDR1 SGHTA, CDR2 FQGNSA. Between the trimmed V and J ends, which lost 6 bases and 0 bases, there was a span of 12 bases. This CDR3 is built from 14 residues. CDR3 region: CASSLSGLSYEQYF. The DNA for the CDR3 is TGTGCCAGCAGTTTATCCGGACTCTCCTACGAGCAGTACTTC. The full variable domain, in which reference TRBV7-2 and TRBJ2-7 provide the parts outside the CDR3, is GAGVSQSPSNKVTEKGKDVELRCDPISGHTALYWYRQSLGQGLEFLIYFQGNSAPDKSGLPSDRFSAERTGGSVSTLTIQRTQQEDSAVYLCASSLSGLSYEQYFGPGTRLTVT.

This clonotype was detected many times. This sequence joins TRBV18 and TRBJ2-3; unclear D gene. The CDR3 runs 12 residues. The germline V gene encodes CDR1 KGHSH and CDR2 LQKENI. Trimming shortened V by 3 bases and J by 6 bases, and 7 bases separated the two germline ends. The DNA for the CDR3 is TGTGCCAGCTCACCTGACCTGGATACGCAGTATTTT. This encodes CASSPDLDTQYF.